The 8 T cell receptor beta chains listed next were all sequenced from one sample in a study of neurological immune-mediated disorders. Using its own MiXCR run on the 5' RACE reads, TCRdb lists one record per CDR3 protein. The repertoire holds over 15,000 distinct CDR3 sequences, with about 10% as singletons. Sequencing used CD8+ T cells from blood. The receptors come from a man aged 50-60 years in good health.

This clonotype was seen repeatedly, ten times or more. The chain uses TRBV19 and TRBJ2-1; tentatively, D is TRBD1 or TRBD2 (5 bases each). V was shortened by 7 bases and J by 6 bases, with 13 bases between the two germline ends. Germline CDR1 reads LNHDA; CDR2 reads SQIVND (reference sequence). The CDR3 spans 13 residues. This CDR3 reads CASNEGNVNEQFF. For the CDR3, the DNA is TGTGCCAGTAACGAGGGGAACGTCAATGAGCAGTTCTTC.

This clonotype was observed once. The chain is built from TRBV30 and TRBJ2-5, with 8 bases that match TRBD2. With V trimmed by 5 bases and J by 2 bases, 4 bases remained unmatched. From germline, CDR1 is GTSNPN and CDR2 SVGIG (reference sequence). This CDR3 is built from 13 residues. The CDR3 region has the DNA TGTGCCTGGGATAGCGGGGATCAAGAGACCCAGTACTTC. Amino acid sequence: CAWDSGDQETQYF.

Many counts were recorded for this clonotype. The gene calls are TRBV7-9 and TRBJ2-7, with a weak D call TRBD1 (5 bases). This CDR3 is built from 15 residues. From germline, CDR1 is SEHNR and CDR2 FQNEAQ (reference sequence). V was cut by 5 bases and J by 0 bases, with 14 bases left in between. The CDR3 sequence: CASSPRDSDSYEQYF. As DNA, the CDR3 is TGTGCCAGCAGCCCCCGCGACAGCGACTCCTACGAGCAGTACTTC.

This clonotype was seen many times. The CDR3 sequence: CASSRLGRGNRGEQYF. The CDR3 nucleotides read TGTGCCAGCAGCAGGTTGGGGAGGGGGAACAGGGGCGAGCAGTACTTC. The chain is built from TRBV7-8 and TRBJ2-7; D tentatively reads TRBD1 or TRBD2 (7 bases each). The V end lost 5 bases, the J end lost 6 bases, and 23 bases lay between the germline ends. This CDR3 has 16 amino acids. Per the germline V gene, CDR1 is SGHVS and CDR2 is FQNEAQ. Full variable domain (missing parts from reference TRBV7-8 and TRBJ2-7): GAGVSQSPRYKVAKRGQDVALRCDPISGHVSLFWYQQALGQGPEFLTYFQNEAQLDKSGLPSDRFFAERPEGSVSTLKIQRTQQEDSAVYLCASSRLGRGNRGEQYFGPGTRLTVT.

This clonotype was found many times. The chain joins TRBV28 to TRBJ2-7; D is undetermined. This CDR3 region has 11 residues. Germline-derived CDR1 and CDR2 are MDHEN and SYDVKM. V lost 4 bases and J 6 bases, leaving 7 bases between the germline ends. CDR3 DNA: TGTGCCAGCAGTTCCCTGACCGAGCAGTACTTC. Translated, it gives CASSSLTEQYF.

In this sample, this clonotype turned up many times. This chain connects TRBV11-2 to TRBJ2-3; a possible D gene is TRBD1 (5 bases). Germline loops: CDR1 SGHAT, CDR2 FQNNGV. CDR3 length: 15 residues. V was pared by 1 base and J by 4 bases, with 12 bases between. The CDR3 loop is CASSLVQGPPDTQYF. The DNA of the CDR3 is TGTGCCAGCAGCTTAGTCCAGGGCCCCCCAGATACGCAGTATTTT.

This clonotype was found many times. The chain recombines TRBV7-9 with TRBJ2-2; D is possibly TRBD1 (6 bases). Trimming stripped 4 bases from V and 0 bases from J, with 15 bases between. Germline V gene sequence: CDR1 SEHNR, CDR2 FQNEAQ (reference sequence). The CDR3 is 17 residues long. For the CDR3, the DNA is TGTGCCAGCAGCTCGCGGACAGATCACGCGAACACCGGGGAGCTGTTTTTT. Translating gives CASSSRTDHANTGELFF. Looking up the rest from reference TRBV7-9 and TRBJ2-2 gives the full variable domain: DTGVSQNPRHKITKRGQNVTFRCDPISEHNRLYWYRQTLGQGPEFLTYFQNEAQLEKSRLLSDRFSAERPKGSFSTLEIQRTEQGDSAMYLCASSSRTDHANTGELFFGEGSRLTVL.

This clonotype was detected many times. The V and J genes are TRBV12-3 or TRBV12-4 and TRBJ2-7; TRBD2 matches 14 bases. V shed 4 bases and J 3 bases; nucleotides not matched to a gene: 5. There are 16 residues in the CDR3. CDR3 amino acids: CASSYEGTSGSYEQYF. CDR3 DNA: TGTGCCAGCAGTTATGAGGGGACTAGCGGGAGCTACGAGCAGTACTTC.